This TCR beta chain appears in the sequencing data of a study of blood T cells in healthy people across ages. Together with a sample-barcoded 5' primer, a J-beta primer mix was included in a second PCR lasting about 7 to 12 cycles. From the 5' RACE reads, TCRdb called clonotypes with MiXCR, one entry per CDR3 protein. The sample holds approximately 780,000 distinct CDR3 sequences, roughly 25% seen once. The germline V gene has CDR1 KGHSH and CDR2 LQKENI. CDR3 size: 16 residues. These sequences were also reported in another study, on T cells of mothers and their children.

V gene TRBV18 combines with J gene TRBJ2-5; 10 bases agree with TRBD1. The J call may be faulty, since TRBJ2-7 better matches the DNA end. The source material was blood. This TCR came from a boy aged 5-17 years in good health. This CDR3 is CASSPEWTGGSYEQYF. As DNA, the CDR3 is TGTGCCAGCTCACCAGAGTGGACAGGGGGGTCCTACGAGCAGTACTTC.